This paragraph reports one T cell receptor (beta chain). The sample comes from a study of T cells after posttransplantation cyclophosphamide. Cyclophosphamide on days +3 and +4 followed busulfan-fludarabine conditioning and a marrow graft. With V trimmed by 4 bases and J by 6 bases, 9 bases remained unmatched. Germline V CDR1 and CDR2: MNHNY, SVGAGI (reference sequence). The CDR3 extends over 15 amino acids. Sequencing used immunoSEQ multiplex PCR; TCRdb keeps in-frame clones, though not all of them. In the table there are tens of thousands of clones, around 90% of which are singletons. The source was PBMCs, collected roughly 60 days after allogeneic stem cell transplant with posttransplant cyclophosphamide. The V gene is TRBV6-6, the J gene TRBJ1-1; 9 positions match TRBD1. The clonotype comes from a male patient aged 55 to 69 who received an allogeneic stem cell transplant from a related donor and was CMV-positive. The graft donor may have given rise to some T cells. The CDR3 sequence is CASSSPGQGVSEAFF. In DNA, the CDR3 is TGTGCCAGCAGTTCCCCGGGACAGGGAGTCTCTGAAGCTTTCTTT.